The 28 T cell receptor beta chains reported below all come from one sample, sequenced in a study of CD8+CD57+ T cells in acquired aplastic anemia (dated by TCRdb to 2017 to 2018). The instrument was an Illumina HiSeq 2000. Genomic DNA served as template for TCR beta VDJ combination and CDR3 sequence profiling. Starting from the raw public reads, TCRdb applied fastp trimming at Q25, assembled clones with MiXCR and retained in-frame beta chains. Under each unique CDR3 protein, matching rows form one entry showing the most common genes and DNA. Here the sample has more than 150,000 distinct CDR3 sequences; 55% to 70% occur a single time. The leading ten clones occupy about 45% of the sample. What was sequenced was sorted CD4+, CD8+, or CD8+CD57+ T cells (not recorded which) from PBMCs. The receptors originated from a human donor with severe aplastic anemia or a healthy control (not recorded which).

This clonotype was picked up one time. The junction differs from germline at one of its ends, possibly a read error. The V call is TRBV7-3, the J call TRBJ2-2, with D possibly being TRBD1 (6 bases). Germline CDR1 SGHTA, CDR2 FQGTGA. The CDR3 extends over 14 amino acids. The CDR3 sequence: CASSLTGPPGELFF. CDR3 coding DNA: TGCGCCAGCAGCTTGACAGGCCCACCCGGGGAGCTGTTTTTT.

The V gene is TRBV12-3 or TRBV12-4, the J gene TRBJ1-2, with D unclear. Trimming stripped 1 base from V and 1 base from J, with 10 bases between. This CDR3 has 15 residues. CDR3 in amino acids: CASSLGAGSNYGYTF. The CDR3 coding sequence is TGTGCCAGCAGTTTAGGGGCAGGCAGTAACTATGGCTACACCTTC.

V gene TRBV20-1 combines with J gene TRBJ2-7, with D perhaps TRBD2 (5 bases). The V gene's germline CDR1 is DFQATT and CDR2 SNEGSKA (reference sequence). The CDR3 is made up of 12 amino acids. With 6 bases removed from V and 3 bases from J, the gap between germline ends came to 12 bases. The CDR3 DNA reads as TGCAGTGCGAATCCCGGGGACTACGAGCAGTACTTC. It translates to CSANPGDYEQYF.

CDR3: CASRLTGYGYTF. In DNA, the CDR3 is TGTGCCAGCAGACTTACAGGGTATGGCTACACCTTC. The rearrangement links TRBV7-2 to TRBJ1-2; weak D call: TRBD1 (6 bases). There are 12 residues in the CDR3. Germline loops: CDR1 SGHTA, CDR2 FQGNSA. V shed 6 bases and J shed 5 bases, with 10 bases lying between them.

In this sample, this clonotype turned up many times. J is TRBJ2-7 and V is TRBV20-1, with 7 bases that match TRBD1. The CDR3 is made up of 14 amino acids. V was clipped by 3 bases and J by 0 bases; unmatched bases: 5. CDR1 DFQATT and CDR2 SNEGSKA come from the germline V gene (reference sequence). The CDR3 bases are TGCAGTGCTAGGGACAGGAGGAGCTCCTACGAGCAGTACTTC. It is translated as CSARDRRSSYEQYF.

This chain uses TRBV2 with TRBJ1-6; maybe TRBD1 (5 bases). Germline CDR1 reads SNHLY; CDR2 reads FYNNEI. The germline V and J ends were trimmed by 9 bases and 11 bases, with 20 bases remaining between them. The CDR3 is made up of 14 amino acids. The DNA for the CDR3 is TGTGCCAGTAAAACGGACGTGGGGCAAGCACCCCTCCACTTT. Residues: CASKTDVGQAPLHF.

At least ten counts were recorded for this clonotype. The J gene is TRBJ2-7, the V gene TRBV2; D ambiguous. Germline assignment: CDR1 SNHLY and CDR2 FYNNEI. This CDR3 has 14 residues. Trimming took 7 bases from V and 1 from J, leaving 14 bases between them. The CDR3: CASMGGQLSYEQYF. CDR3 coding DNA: TGTGCCAGCATGGGCGGCCAACTATCCTACGAGCAGTACTTC.

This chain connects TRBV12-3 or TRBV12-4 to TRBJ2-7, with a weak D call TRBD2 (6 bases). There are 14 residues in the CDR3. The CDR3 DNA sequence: TGTGCTAGTGCCCCGGGACTCCACTCCTACGAGCAGTACTTC. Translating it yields CASAPGLHSYEQYF.

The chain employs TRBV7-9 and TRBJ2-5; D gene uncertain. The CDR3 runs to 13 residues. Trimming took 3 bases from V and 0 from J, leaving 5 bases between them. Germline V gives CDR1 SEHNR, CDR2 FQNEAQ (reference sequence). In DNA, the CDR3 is TGTGCCAGCAGCTTGCGCGACCAAGAGACCCAGTACTTC. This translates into CASSLRDQETQYF.

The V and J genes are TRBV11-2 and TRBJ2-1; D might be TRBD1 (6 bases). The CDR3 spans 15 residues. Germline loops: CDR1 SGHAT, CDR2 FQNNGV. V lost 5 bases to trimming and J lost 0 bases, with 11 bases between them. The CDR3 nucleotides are TGTGCCAGCAGCCCCAGGGGAAGCTCCTACAATGAGCAGTTCTTC. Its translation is CASSPRGSSYNEQFF.

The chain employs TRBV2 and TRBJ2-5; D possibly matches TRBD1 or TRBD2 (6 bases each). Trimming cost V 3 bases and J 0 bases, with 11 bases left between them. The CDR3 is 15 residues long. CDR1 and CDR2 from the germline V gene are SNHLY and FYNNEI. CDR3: CASSEGGHYQETQYF. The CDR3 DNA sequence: TGTGCCAGCAGTGAGGGGGGACACTACCAAGAGACCCAGTACTTC.

The CDR3 DNA reads as TGTGCCTCAGCCAGGGAGGCAGGCACAGATACGCAGTATTTT. It yields the protein CASAREAGTDTQYF. This chain connects TRBV12-3 or TRBV12-4 to TRBJ2-3; tentatively, D is TRBD2 (6 bases). This CDR3 has 14 amino acids. Trimming pared 11 bases from V and 1 base from J, leaving 16 bases between.

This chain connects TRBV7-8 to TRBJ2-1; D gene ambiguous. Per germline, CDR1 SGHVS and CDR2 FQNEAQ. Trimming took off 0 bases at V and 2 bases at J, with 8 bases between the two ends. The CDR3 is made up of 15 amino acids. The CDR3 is CASSLAIETYNEQFF. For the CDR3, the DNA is TGTGCCAGCAGCTTAGCGATTGAAACCTACAATGAGCAGTTCTTC.

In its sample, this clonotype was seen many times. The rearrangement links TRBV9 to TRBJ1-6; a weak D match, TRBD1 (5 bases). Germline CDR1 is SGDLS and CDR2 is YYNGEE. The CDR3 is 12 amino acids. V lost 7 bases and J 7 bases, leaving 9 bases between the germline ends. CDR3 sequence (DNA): TGTGCCAGCGCAGGGACGAATTCACCCCTCCACTTT. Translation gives CASAGTNSPLHF.

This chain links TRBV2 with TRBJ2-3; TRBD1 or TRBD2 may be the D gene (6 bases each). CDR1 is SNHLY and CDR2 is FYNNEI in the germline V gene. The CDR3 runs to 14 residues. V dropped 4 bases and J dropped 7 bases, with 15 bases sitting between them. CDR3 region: CASSGNRGPYTQYF. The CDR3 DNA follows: TGTGCCAGCAGTGGAAATCGGGGGCCATATACGCAGTATTTT.

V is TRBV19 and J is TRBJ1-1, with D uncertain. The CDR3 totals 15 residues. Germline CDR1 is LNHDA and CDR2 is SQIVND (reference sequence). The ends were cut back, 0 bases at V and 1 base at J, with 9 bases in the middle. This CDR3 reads CASSIDRRTNTEAFF. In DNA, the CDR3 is TGTGCCAGTAGTATAGACCGGCGGACGAACACTGAAGCTTTCTTT.

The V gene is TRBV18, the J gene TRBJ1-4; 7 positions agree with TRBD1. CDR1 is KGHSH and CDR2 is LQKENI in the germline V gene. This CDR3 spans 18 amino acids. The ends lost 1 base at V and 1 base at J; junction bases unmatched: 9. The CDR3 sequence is CASSPRDSRGGTNEKLFF. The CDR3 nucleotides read TGTGCCAGCTCACCACGGGACAGTCGAGGGGGAACTAATGAAAAACTGTTTTTT.

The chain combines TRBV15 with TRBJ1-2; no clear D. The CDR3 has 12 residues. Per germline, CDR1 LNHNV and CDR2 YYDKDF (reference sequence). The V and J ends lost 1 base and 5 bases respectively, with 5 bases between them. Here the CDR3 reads CATSRVGYGYTF. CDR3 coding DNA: TGTGCCACCAGCAGAGTAGGGTATGGCTACACCTTC.

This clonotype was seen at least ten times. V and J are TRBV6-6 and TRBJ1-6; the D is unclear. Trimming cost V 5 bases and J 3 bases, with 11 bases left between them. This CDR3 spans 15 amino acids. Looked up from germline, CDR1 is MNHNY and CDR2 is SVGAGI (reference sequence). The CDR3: CASSETGLYNSPLHF. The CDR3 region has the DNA TGTGCCAGCAGTGAGACCGGGCTCTATAATTCACCCCTCCACTTT.

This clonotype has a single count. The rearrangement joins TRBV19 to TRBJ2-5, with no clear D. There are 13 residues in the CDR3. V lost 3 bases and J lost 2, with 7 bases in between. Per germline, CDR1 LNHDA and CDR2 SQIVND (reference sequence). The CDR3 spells CASSISRQETQYF. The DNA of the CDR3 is TGTGCCAGTAGTATTAGCAGACAAGAGACCCAGTACTTC.

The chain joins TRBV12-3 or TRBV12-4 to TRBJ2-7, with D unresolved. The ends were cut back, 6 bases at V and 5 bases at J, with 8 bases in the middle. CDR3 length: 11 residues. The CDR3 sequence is CASRRNNEQYF. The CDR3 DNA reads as TGTGCCAGCAGACGTAATAACGAGCAGTACTTC.

The chain's CDR3 is CASSAGTGGQETQYF. In DNA form, the CDR3 reads TGTGCCAGCAGCGCCGGGACAGGGGGGCAAGAGACCCAGTACTTC. This chain uses TRBV7-3 with TRBJ2-5; TRBD1 aligns across 11 bases. The V gene end was trimmed by 5 bases and the J gene end by 2 bases; junction bases not matched to a gene: 4. The germline CDR1 and CDR2 sequences are SGHTA and FQGTGA. This CDR3 spans 15 amino acids.

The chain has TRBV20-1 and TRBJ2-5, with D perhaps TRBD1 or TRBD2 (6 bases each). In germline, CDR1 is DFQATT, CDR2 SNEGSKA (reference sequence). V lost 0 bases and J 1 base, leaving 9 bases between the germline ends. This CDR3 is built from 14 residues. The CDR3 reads CSARDGGGQETQYF. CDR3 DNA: TGCAGTGCTAGAGATGGAGGGGGCCAAGAGACCCAGTACTTC.

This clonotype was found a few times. CDR3 DNA: TGTGCCAGCAAAATTGCAGGGAGTAGTTACAATGAGCAGTTCTTC. This sequence encodes CASKIAGSSYNEQFF. The chain employs TRBV5-6 and TRBJ2-1; either TRBD1 or TRBD2 may fit D (5 bases each). The CDR3 is 15 amino acids. V was cut by 6 bases and J by 4 bases, with 17 bases left in between. The germline gives CDR1 SGHDT, CDR2 YYEEEE.

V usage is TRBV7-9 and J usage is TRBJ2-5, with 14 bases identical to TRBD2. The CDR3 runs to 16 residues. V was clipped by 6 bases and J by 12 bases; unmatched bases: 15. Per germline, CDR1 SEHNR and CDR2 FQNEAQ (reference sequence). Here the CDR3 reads CASSTPGLAGGPPKYF. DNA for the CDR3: TGTGCCAGCAGTACCCCTGGACTAGCGGGAGGACCACCCAAGTACTTC.

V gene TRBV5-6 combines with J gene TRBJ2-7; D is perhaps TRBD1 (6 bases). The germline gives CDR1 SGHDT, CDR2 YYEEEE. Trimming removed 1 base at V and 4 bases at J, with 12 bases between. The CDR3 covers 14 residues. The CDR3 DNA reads TGTGCCAGCAGCTTGAACAGGGTGGTGTACGAGCAGTACTTC. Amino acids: CASSLNRVVYEQYF. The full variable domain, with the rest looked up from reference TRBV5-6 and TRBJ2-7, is DAGVTQSPTHLIKTRGQQVTLRCSPKSGHDTVSWYQQALGQGPQFIFQYYEEEERQRGNFPDRFSGHQFPNYSSELNVNALLLGDSALYLCASSLNRVVYEQYFGPGTRLTVT.

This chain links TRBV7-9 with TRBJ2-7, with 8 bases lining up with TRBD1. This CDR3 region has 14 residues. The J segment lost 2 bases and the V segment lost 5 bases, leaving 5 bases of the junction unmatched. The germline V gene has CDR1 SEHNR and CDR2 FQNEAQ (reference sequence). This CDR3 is CASSQRTGPYEQYF. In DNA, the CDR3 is TGTGCCAGCAGCCAGAGGACAGGGCCCTACGAGCAGTACTTC. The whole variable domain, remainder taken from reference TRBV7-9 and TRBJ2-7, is DTGVSQNPRHKITKRGQNVTFRCDPISEHNRLYWYRQTLGQGPEFLTYFQNEAQLEKSRLLSDRFSAERPKGSFSTLEIQRTEQGDSAMYLCASSQRTGPYEQYFGPGTRLTVT.

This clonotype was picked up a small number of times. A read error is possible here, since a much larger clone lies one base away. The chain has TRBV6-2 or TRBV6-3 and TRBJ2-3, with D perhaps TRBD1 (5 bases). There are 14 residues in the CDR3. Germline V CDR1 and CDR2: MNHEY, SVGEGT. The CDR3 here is CASSYDVGTGTQYF. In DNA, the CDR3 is TGTGCCAGCAGTTACGACGTGGGCACAGGTACGCAGTATTTT.